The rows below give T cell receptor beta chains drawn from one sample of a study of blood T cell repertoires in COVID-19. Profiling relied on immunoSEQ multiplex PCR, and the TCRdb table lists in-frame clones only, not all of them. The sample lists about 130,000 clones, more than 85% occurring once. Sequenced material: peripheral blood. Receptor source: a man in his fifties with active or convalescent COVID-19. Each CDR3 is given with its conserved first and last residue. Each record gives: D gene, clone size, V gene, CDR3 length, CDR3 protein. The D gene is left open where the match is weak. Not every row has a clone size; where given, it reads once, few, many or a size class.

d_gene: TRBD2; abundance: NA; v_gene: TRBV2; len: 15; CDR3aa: CASSQAGVAYNEQFF
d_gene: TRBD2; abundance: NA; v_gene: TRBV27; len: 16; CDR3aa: CASSQRRLAGGNEQFF
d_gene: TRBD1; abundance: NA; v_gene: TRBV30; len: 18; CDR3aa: CAWSVRTGGEGSYNEQFF
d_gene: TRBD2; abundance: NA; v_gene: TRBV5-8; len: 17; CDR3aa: CASSLEPGRRGAGELFF
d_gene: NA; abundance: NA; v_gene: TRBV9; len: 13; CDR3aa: CASSPSAGNTIYF
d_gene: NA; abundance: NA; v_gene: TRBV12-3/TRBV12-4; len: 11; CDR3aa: CASSSGIGYTF
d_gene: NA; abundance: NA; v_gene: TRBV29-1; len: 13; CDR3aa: CSIVRGVGTEAFF
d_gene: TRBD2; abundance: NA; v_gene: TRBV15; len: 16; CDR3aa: CATSREVGDYSYEQYF
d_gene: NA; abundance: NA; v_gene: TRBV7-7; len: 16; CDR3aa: CASSLAERWGTDTQYF
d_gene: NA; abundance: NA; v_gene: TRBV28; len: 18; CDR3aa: CASSLQIPTGIAKNIQYF
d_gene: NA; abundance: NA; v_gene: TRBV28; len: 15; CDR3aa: CASRLGGGEMYEQYF
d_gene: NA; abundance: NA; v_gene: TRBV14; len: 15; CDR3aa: CASSQGHGSGYEQFF
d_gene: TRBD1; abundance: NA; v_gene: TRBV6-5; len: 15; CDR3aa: CASSLDRGGHQPQHF
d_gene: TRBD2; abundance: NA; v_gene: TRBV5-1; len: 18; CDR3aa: CASSLAVSSGGSTDTQYF
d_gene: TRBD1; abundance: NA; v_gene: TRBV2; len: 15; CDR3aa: CASSELRGADYGYTF
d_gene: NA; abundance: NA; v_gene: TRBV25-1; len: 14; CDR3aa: CASSGSRGDDTIYF
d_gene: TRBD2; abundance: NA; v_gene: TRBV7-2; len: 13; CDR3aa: CASTTGGRETQYF
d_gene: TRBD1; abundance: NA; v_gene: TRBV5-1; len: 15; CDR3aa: CASSSGTDSNQPQHF
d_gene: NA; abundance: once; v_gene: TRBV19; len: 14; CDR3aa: CASSTSGPFGELFF
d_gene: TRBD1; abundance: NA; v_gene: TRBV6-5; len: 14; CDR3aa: CASSPGGVDSPLHF
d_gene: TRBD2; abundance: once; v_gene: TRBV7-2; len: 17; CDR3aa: CASSLLLGGGATETQYF
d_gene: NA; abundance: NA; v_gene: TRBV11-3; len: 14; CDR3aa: CASSLAGYTGELFF
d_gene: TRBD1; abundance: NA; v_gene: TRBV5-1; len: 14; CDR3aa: CASSLEGQGNEQYF
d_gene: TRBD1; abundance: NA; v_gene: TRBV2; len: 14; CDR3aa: CASTQPQGVGEQYF
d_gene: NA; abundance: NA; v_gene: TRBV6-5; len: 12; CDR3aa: CASRRDNSPLHF
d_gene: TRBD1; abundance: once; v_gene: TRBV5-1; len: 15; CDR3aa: CASSLDGTAGNTIYF
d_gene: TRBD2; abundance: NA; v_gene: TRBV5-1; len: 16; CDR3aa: CASSLTSASSYNEQFF
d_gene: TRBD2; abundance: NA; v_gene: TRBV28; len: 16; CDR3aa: CASSSGTSGSTDTQYF
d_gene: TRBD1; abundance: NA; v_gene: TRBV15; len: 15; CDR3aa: CATSSDRGRPYEQYF
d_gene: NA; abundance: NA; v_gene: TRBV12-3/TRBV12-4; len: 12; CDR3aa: CASSQTGNGYTF
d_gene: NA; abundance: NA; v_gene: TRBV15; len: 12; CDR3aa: CATSRGSGEQYF
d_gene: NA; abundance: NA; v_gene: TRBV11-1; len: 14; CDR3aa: CASSLAPERRGAFF
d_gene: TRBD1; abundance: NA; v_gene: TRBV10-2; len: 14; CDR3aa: CASRAGTHRGPQHF
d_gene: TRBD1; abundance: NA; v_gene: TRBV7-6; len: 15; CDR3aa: CASSLGQGAGETQYF
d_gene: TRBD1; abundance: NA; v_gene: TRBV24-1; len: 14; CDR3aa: CATSDGTVNSPLHF
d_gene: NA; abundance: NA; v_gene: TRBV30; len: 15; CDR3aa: CAWRPGHITSDTQYF
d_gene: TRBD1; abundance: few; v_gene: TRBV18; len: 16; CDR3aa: CASSPATGVNTGELFF
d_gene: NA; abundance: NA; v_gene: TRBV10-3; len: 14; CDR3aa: CAITEGGRLGGYTF
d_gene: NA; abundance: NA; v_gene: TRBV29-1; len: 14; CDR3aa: CSVEVAGLNTEAFF
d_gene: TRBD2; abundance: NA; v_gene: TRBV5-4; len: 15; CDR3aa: CASSLGAGRVGEQYF
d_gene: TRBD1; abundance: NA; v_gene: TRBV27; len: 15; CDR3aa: CASSLDKGADSPLHF
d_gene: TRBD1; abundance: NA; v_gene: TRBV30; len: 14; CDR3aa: CAASTGDPYNEQFF
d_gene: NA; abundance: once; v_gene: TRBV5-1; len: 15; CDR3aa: CASSTNRDGNYGYTF
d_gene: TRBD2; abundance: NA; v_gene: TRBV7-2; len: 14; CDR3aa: CASSLAGGPREQFF
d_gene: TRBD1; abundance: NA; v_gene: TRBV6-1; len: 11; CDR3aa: CASTRQGEAFF
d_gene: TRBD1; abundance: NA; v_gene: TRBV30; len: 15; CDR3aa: CAWSKLTGASYEQYF
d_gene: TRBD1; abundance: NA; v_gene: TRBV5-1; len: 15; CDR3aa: CASSPGTGATDTQYF
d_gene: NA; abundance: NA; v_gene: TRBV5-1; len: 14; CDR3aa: CASSYNRDTYEQYF
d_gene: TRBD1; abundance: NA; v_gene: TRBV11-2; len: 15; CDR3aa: CASSISGTEQETQYF
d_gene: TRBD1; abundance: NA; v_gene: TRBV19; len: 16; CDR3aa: CASSTRRTGWADTQYF
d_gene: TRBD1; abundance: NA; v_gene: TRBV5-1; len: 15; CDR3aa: CASSLARTGVNEQFF
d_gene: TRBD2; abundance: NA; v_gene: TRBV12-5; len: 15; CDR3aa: CASGMGLAEKNIQYF
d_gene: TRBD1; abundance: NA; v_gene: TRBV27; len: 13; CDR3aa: CASRSTGSYGYTF